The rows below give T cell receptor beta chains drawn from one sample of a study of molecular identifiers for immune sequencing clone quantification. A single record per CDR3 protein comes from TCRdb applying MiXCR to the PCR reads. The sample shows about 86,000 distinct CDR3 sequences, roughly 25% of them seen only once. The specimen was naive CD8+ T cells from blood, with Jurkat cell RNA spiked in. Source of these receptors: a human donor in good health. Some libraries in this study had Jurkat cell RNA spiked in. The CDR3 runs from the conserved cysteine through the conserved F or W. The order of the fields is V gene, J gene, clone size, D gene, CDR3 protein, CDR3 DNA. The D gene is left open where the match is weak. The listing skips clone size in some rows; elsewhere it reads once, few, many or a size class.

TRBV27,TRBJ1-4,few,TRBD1,CASSQTTGGGEKLFF,TGTGCCAGCAGTCAGACGACAGGGGGCGGAGAAAAACTGTTTTTT
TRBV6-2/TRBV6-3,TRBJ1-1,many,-,CASTDGGTEAFF,TGTGCCAGCACGGACGGGGGGACTGAAGCTTTCTTT
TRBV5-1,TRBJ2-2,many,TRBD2,CASSPFSGGPNTGELFF,TGCGCCAGCAGCCCCTTTAGCGGGGGGCCGAACACCGGGGAGCTGTTTTTT
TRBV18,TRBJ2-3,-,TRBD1,CASSPPGTGLVDTQYF,TGTGCCAGCTCACCACCGGGGACAGGGTTAGTCGATACGCAGTATTTT
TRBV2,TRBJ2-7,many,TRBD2,CASSLAGGPEQYF,TGTGCCAGCAGTCTAGCGGGGGGGCCCGAGCAGTACTTC
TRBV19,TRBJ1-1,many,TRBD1,CASPRPGGTEELNTEAFF,TGTGCCAGTCCTCGACCCGGGGGGACAGAGGAATTGAACACTGAAGCTTTCTTT
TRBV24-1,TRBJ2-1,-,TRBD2,CATSEGLAGPWDEQFF,TGTGCCACCAGTGAGGGACTAGCGGGACCTTGGGATGAGCAGTTCTTC
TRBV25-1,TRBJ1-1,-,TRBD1,CASRGQGARTEAFF,TGTGCCAGCAGAGGACAGGGGGCGCGCACTGAAGCTTTCTTT
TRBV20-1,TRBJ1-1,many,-,CSARDPGEYTEAFF,TGCAGTGCTAGAGATCCAGGAGAATACACTGAAGCTTTCTTT
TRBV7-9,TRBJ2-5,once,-,CASSPEGGTQYF,TGTGCCAGCAGCCCCGAAGGCGGGACCCAGTACTTC
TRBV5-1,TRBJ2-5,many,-,CASSLGTVGRETQYF,TGCGCCAGCAGCTTGGGGACGGTTGGGCGAGAGACCCAGTACTTC
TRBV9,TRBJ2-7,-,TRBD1,CASSRDSTYEQYF,TGTGCCAGCAGCCGGGACAGCACCTACGAGCAGTACTTC
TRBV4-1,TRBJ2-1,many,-,CASSQGHDGGIEQFF,TGCGCCAGCAGCCAGGGACACGACGGGGGGATTGAGCAGTTCTTC
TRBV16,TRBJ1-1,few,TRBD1,CASSHGQGSTEAFF,TGTGCCAGCAGCCACGGACAGGGGAGTACTGAAGCTTTCTTT
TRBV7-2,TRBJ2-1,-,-,CASSPLRTIPEQFF,TGTGCCAGCAGCCCACTACGGACTATACCTGAGCAGTTCTTC
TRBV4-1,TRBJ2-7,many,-,CASSQDNSYEQYF,TGCGCCAGCAGCCAAGATAACAGCTACGAGCAGTACTTC
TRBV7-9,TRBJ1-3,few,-,CASSFAVSGNTIYF,TGTGCCAGCAGCTTTGCAGTCTCTGGAAACACCATATATTTT
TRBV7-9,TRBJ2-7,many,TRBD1,CASSLDRGHEQYF,TGTGCCAGCAGCTTAGACAGGGGCCACGAGCAGTACTTC
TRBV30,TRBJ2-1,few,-,CAWSGLGAPYNEQFF,TGTGCCTGGAGTGGTCTCGGGGCCCCCTACAATGAGCAGTTCTTC
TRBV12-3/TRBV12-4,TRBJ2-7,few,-,CASSLSGQGTNYEQYF,TGTGCCAGCAGTTTAAGCGGCCAGGGGACCAACTACGAGCAGTACTTC
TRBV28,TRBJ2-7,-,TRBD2,CASSLYVLAGGLYEQYF,TGTGCCAGCAGTTTATATGTCCTAGCGGGAGGTTTATACGAGCAGTACTTC
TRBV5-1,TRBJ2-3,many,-,CASSPESGWSPDTQYF,TGCGCCAGCAGCCCCGAGTCGGGGTGGAGTCCCGATACGCAGTATTTT
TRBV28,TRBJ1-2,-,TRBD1,CASLTGTGAYGYTF,TGTGCCAGCCTCACCGGGACAGGGGCCTATGGCTACACCTTC
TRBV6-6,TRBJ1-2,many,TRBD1,CASSYSPGGSYGYTF,TGTGCCAGCAGTTACTCCCCAGGGGGAAGCTATGGCTACACCTTC
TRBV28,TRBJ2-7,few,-,CASSQGPYEQYF,TGTGCCAGCAGTCAAGGGCCCTACGAGCAGTACTTC
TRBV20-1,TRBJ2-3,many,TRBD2,CSARSSGAGDTQYF,TGCAGTGCCCGATCTAGCGGGGCAGGAGATACGCAGTATTTT
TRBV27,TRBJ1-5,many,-,CASSPRPGQPQHF,TGTGCCAGCAGTCCCCGCCCTGGCCAGCCCCAGCATTTT
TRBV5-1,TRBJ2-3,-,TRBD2,CASSSGLAGAVDTQYF,TGCGCCAGCAGCTCGGGACTAGCGGGAGCGGTGGATACGCAGTATTTT
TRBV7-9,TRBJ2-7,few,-,CASRGPRGEQYF,TGTGCCAGCAGGGGACCCCGGGGCGAGCAGTACTTC
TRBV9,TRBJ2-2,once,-,CASSPQYVTTGELYF,TGTGCCAGCAGCCCTCAGTACGTCACGACCGGGGAGCTCTATTTT
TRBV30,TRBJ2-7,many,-,CAWSLGVHYEQYF,TGTGCCTGGAGCCTGGGGGTACACTACGAGCAGTACTTC
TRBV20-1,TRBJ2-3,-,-,CSARDLAGLVGDTQYF,TGCAGTGCTAGAGATTTGGCGGGTCTAGTGGGAGATACGCAGTATTTT
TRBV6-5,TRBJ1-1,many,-,CASSSDTEAFF,TGTGCCAGCAGTTCGGACACTGAAGCTTTCTTT
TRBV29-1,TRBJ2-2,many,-,CSVAGSIMNTGELFF,TGCAGCGTTGCGGGATCAATTATGAACACCGGGGAGCTGTTTTTT
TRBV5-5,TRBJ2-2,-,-,CASTPRGDTGELFF,TGTGCCAGCACCCCCAGGGGGGACACCGGGGAGCTGTTTTTT
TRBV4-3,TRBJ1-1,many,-,CASSQHRAMNTEAFF,TGCGCCAGCAGCCAGCACAGGGCCATGAACACTGAAGCTTTCTTT
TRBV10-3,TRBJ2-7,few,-,CAISDAPSSYEQYF,TGTGCCATCAGTGATGCCCCTAGCTCCTACGAGCAGTACTTC
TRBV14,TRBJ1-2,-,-,CASSQDWDQSDYGYTF,TGTGCCAGCAGCCAAGATTGGGACCAAAGCGACTATGGCTACACCTTC
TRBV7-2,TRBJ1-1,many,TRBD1,CASTLPDRGSVNTEAFF,TGTGCCAGCACCCTACCTGACAGGGGTTCGGTAAACACTGAAGCTTTCTTT
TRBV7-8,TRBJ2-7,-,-,CASTNPLPGYAQYF,TGTGCCAGCACCAACCCGCTGCCGGGTTACGCGCAGTACTTC
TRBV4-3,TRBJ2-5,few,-,CASSQTWPGAGETQYF,TGCGCCAGCAGCCAAACATGGCCCGGAGCGGGAGAGACCCAGTACTTC
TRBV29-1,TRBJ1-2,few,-,CSVDWDTANYGYTF,TGCAGCGTTGATTGGGACACTGCTAACTATGGCTACACCTTC
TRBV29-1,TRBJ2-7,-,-,CSVAYGDIAYEQYF,TGCAGCGTCGCCTACGGGGACATAGCCTACGAGCAGTACTTC
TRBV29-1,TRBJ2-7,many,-,CSAQGLGSYEQYF,TGCAGCGCCCAGGGTCTCGGGTCCTACGAGCAGTACTTC
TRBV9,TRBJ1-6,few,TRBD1,CASSASPGGYNSPLHF,TGTGCCAGCAGCGCGTCTCCAGGGGGCTACAATTCACCCCTCCACTTT
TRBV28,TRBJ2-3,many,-,CASSLTTRVGTDTQYF,TGTGCCAGCAGTCTTACCACCAGAGTGGGCACAGATACGCAGTATTTT
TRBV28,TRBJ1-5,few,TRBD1,CASSFITGTGGTQPQHF,TGTGCCAGCAGTTTCATAACAGGGACAGGGGGCACTCAGCCCCAGCATTTT
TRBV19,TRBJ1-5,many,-,CASSIAGVQPQHF,TGTGCCAGTAGTATAGCCGGGGTTCAGCCCCAGCATTTT
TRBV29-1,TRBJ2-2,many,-,CSVSTSNTGELFF,TGCAGCGTTTCGACTTCGAACACCGGGGAGCTGTTTTTT
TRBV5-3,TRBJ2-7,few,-,CASSHRQSPSYEQYF,TGTGCCAGCAGCCACCGACAGTCGCCCTCCTACGAGCAGTACTTC
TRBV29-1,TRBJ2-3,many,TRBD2,CSVSGTSGREDTQYF,TGCAGCGTTTCCGGGACTAGCGGGAGAGAAGATACGCAGTATTTT
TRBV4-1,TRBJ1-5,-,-,CASSQVVGQGMNQPQHF,TGCGCCAGCAGCCAAGTCGTTGGGCAGGGCATGAATCAACCCCAGCATTTT
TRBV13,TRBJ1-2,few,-,CASSTGTNYGYTF,TGTGCCAGCAGCACCGGGACTAACTATGGCTACACCTTC
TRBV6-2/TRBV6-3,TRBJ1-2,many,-,CASSYSTGSGYTF,TGTGCCAGCAGTTACTCAACAGGGTCTGGCTACACCTTC
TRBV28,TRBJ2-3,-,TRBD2,CASSLTGLAGSRADTQYF,TGTGCCAGCAGTCTAACCGGACTAGCGGGGTCACGGGCAGATACGCAGTATTTT